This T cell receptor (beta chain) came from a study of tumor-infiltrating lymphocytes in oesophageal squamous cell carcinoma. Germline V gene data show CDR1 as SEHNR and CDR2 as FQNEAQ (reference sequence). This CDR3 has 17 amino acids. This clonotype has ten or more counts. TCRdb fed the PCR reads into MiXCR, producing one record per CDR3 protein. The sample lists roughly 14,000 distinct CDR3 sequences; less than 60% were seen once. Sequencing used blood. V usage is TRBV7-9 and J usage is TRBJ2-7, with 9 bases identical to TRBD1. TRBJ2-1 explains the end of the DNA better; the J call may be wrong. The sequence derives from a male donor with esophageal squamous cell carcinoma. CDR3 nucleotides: TGTGCCAGCAGCTCCAGGACCGGGACAGGGACTCGCAATGAGCAGTTCTTC. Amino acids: CASSSRTGTGTRNEQFF.